This T cell receptor beta chain was retrieved from a study of T cells after somatic rescue of genetic block. The CDR3 consists of 14 residues. Germline CDR1 reads MNHEY; CDR2 reads SMNVEV (reference sequence). The ends lost 4 bases at V and 7 bases at J; junction bases unmatched: 9. TCRdb's table, derived via immunoSEQ multiplex PCR, lists solely in-frame clones and lacks some. The repertoire holds tens of thousands of clones, with 92% as singletons. The chain combines TRBV27 with TRBJ1-2; TRBD1 agrees at 7 bases. Sequencing was carried out using peripheral blood mononuclear cells (PBMCs). The receptor was derived from a man aged 35 to 55. The CDR3 region has the DNA TGTGCCAGCAGTTCCCCCGCGGCAGGGGGTGGCTACACCTTC. Its translation is CASSSPAAGGGYTF.